This T cell receptor beta chain comes out of a study of regulatory T cells in long-lasting Graves disease. Overall study results and limits: The number of shared public clonotypes was higher in persistent patients (approximately 3,000) than new patients (966).

Stated time point: newly diagnosed GD, antithyroid drugs for less than 3 months. Construction of the TCR library relied on RNA isolated from PBMCs. This CDR3 comprises 12 residues. Trimming removed 5 bases from V and 8 bases from J, with 10 bases in between. The germline V gene has CDR1 LGHNT and CDR2 FRNRAP. This clonotype was seen a handful of times. The antigen is undetermined. TCR beta libraries were built with iRepertoire HTBI primers and Arm-PCR of CDR3 regions. TCRdb ran MiXCR on the multiplex PCR reads and lists one entry per CDR3 protein. Of over 400,000 distinct CDR3 sequences in the sample, 13% to 15% are singletons; the top ten hold roughly 15%. The sample was also linked to a second study, of T cells in Graves' hyperthyroidism and ophthalmopathy.

The TCR originated in a woman between 45 and 60 years old with Graves disease. The sequencing used peripheral blood mononuclear cells (PBMCs), collected at new diagnosis, from a patient treated with antithyroid drugs. J is TRBJ2-1 and V is TRBV12-5; D is possibly TRBD2 (5 bases). CDR3 nucleotides: TGTGCTAGTGGTAGGAATAGCGATGAGCAGTTCTTC. This translates into CASGRNSDEQFF.